These T cell receptor beta chains were read from a single sample in a study of neurological immune-mediated disorders. MiXCR was run by TCRdb on the 5' RACE reads, yielding one entry per CDR3 protein. The sample yields about 18,000 distinct CDR3 sequences, 27% seen once. Source material: PBMCs. These receptors were taken from a man aged 50 to 59 with HTLV-1-associated myelopathy (HAM/TSP). Each CDR3 is given with its conserved first and last residue. The order of the fields is J gene, clone size, V gene, D gene, CDR3 DNA, CDR3 protein. The D gene is left open where the match is weak. Expanded clones are given a class, and other clones once, few, many or no size at all.

J gene: TRBJ2-7
clone size: few
V gene: TRBV27
D gene: TRBD2
CDR3 DNA: TGTGCCAGCGGGGGACTAGCGAGGGAGCAGTACTTC
CDR3 protein: CASGGLAREQYF

J gene: TRBJ1-6
clone size: .
V gene: TRBV12-3/TRBV12-4
D gene: .
CDR3 DNA: TGTGCCAGCAGCAAACAGGGCGAGCATTCACCCCTCCACTTT
CDR3 protein: CASSKQGEHSPLHF

J gene: TRBJ2-7
clone size: .
V gene: TRBV30
D gene: .
CDR3 DNA: TGTGCCTGGACACGAGCGGCTCAAGGAGGCTACGAGCAGTACTTC
CDR3 protein: CAWTRAAQGGYEQYF

J gene: TRBJ2-7
clone size: many
V gene: TRBV6-1
D gene: TRBD2
CDR3 DNA: TGTGCCAGCAGTGAAACTAGCGGGGGGGCGATCGAGCAGTACTTC
CDR3 protein: CASSETSGGAIEQYF

J gene: TRBJ2-2
clone size: many
V gene: TRBV7-9
D gene: TRBD1
CDR3 DNA: TGTGCCAGCAGCGCGAGACAGGGGAACACCGGGGAGCTGTTTTTT
CDR3 protein: CASSARQGNTGELFF

J gene: TRBJ1-4
clone size: few
V gene: TRBV28
D gene: .
CDR3 DNA: TGTGCCAGCATTCGGGGGGGTAATGAAAAACTGTTTTTT
CDR3 protein: CASIRGGNEKLFF

J gene: TRBJ2-5
clone size: .
V gene: TRBV4-3
D gene: .
CDR3 DNA: TGCGCCAGCAGCCAAGAAGCGTGGCGAGAGACCCAGTACTTC
CDR3 protein: CASSQEAWRETQYF

J gene: TRBJ2-5
clone size: .
V gene: TRBV20-1
D gene: TRBD2
CDR3 DNA: TGCAGTGCAAGGGGTAGCGGGGGGTCCCAAGAGACCCAGTACTTC
CDR3 protein: CSARGSGGSQETQYF

J gene: TRBJ2-3
clone size: .
V gene: TRBV5-4
D gene: .
CDR3 DNA: TGTGCCAGCAGCCGTGGGAAGCGGTCAGATACGCAGTATTTT
CDR3 protein: CASSRGKRSDTQYF

J gene: TRBJ1-2
clone size: .
V gene: TRBV5-1
D gene: TRBD1
CDR3 DNA: TGCGCCAGCAGCTTGACCGGGACAGGGTATGGCTACACCTTC
CDR3 protein: CASSLTGTGYGYTF

J gene: TRBJ1-2
clone size: .
V gene: TRBV5-6
D gene: .
CDR3 DNA: TGTGCCAGCAGCCCCGATCTCGGCGAGGGTGGCTACACCTTC
CDR3 protein: CASSPDLGEGGYTF

J gene: TRBJ2-1
clone size: many
V gene: TRBV20-1
D gene: .
CDR3 DNA: TGCAGTGCTAGAGCCCGGAGACCGGGACGGATCATGTTTGAGCAGTTCTTC
CDR3 protein: CSARARRPGRIMFEQFF

J gene: TRBJ2-7
clone size: few
V gene: TRBV5-1
D gene: .
CDR3 DNA: TGCGCCAGCAGCTCGTCCGGGACGCGACCCTCCTACGAGCAGTACTTC
CDR3 protein: CASSSSGTRPSYEQYF

J gene: TRBJ1-2
clone size: many
V gene: TRBV27
D gene: .
CDR3 DNA: TGTGCCAGCAGTCCCCGACGGGGGTGGAACTATGGCTACACCTTC
CDR3 protein: CASSPRRGWNYGYTF

J gene: TRBJ2-7
clone size: .
V gene: TRBV18
D gene: TRBD1
CDR3 DNA: TGTGCCAGCTCACCGAACATCGGACAGGGGTACGAGCAGTACTTC
CDR3 protein: CASSPNIGQGYEQYF

J gene: TRBJ2-1
clone size: .
V gene: TRBV5-5
D gene: TRBD2
CDR3 DNA: TGTGCCAGCAGCTTGACCCAGGGGTCTAGCGGGATGTATGAGCAGTTCTTC
CDR3 protein: CASSLTQGSSGMYEQFF

J gene: TRBJ1-4
clone size: once
V gene: TRBV4-1
D gene: .
CDR3 DNA: TGCGCCAGCAGCCAAGATCTGGGCCCCCTGGGTGAAAAACTGTTTTTT
CDR3 protein: CASSQDLGPLGEKLFF

J gene: TRBJ1-2
clone size: medium-sized
V gene: TRBV5-1
D gene: .
CDR3 DNA: TGCGCCAGCAGCTTGGATCTGGGTCGGTATGGCTACACCTTC
CDR3 protein: CASSLDLGRYGYTF

J gene: TRBJ2-2
clone size: .
V gene: TRBV19
D gene: .
CDR3 DNA: TGTGCCAGTAGTATCTTGACCCTGAACACCGGGGAGCTGTTTTTT
CDR3 protein: CASSILTLNTGELFF

J gene: TRBJ2-2
clone size: .
V gene: TRBV19
D gene: TRBD2
CDR3 DNA: TGTGCCAGTAGTATAGGACTCGGGGGGGCCAACACCGGGGAGCTGTTTTTT
CDR3 protein: CASSIGLGGANTGELFF

J gene: TRBJ2-3
clone size: .
V gene: TRBV2
D gene: .
CDR3 DNA: TGTGCCAGCAGTGAAAACGGGAGCCCCACAGATACGCAGTATTTT
CDR3 protein: CASSENGSPTDTQYF

J gene: TRBJ2-3
clone size: .
V gene: TRBV5-1
D gene: .
CDR3 DNA: TGCGCCAGCAGCTTGGGGGGGACTAGCACAGATACGCAGTATTTT
CDR3 protein: CASSLGGTSTDTQYF